This TCR beta chain was observed in a study of shared clonotypes between healthy human individuals. Study-wide findings and caveats: Rarefaction demonstrated incomplete sorted-subset sequencing despite large depth. As a rule, naive subsets had a larger estimated richness than memory subsets.

As regards this clone: The antigen remains unidentified.

CD45RO-negative, CCR7-selected cells formed the naive CD8 fraction, which excluded terminally differentiated effector memory CD45RA+ cells. Donors, without exception, were Caucasian adults residing in Nashville, Tennessee. In the authors' methods: In the immunoSEQ data, sequences were junction-only and lacked quality scores, so filtering differed. Method: immunoSEQ multiplex PCR; TCRdb's copy keeps in-frame clones and lacks some. That table is the source of V, J and clone size, and D and trimming were worked out from the DNA. Among about 580,000 clones listed, 95% to 98% were seen once. The CDR3 runs to 14 residues. In germline, CDR1 is SGHAT, CDR2 FQNNGV. V was pared by 7 bases and J by 3 bases, with 6 bases of the junction left unmatched.

The chain uses TRBV11-2 and TRBJ2-7; TRBD2 agrees at 10 bases. Sequencing used naive CD8+ T cells sorted from blood. The receptor comes from a man aged 30 to 45 in good health. CDR3 in DNA: TGTGCCAGCACTATAGCGGGAGGCGACTACGAGCAGTACTTC. Residues: CASTIAGGDYEQYF.